This TCR beta chain was recovered during a study of T cells after yellow fever vaccination. The study, taken as a whole, reports: Most primary-vaccination clones reappeared after the booster (more than 95% CD4, about 88% CD8). The secondary response peaked faster, at day 5 versus 15, but was weaker. The CD4 compartment and the CD8 compartment contained a small share of clonotypes in common.

A few counts support this clonotype. What it binds is unknown. A process of 5'RACE template switching, which added a universal primer site and UMIs, was used to make TCR cDNA. Using its own MiXCR run on the 5' RACE reads, TCRdb lists one record per CDR3 protein. The data contain approximately 350,000 distinct CDR3 sequences, 11% of them singletons. The sample here was PBMCs, taken on the day of the first yellow fever vaccination. The origin of this receptor is a man aged 18 to 30 who received the YFV17D yellow fever vaccine.

This CDR3 is CASWTGYEQYF. The CDR3 nucleotides read TGTGCCAGCTGGACGGGCTACGAGCAGTACTTC. The J gene is TRBJ2-7, the V gene TRBV28; D unresolved. This CDR3 region has 11 residues. Per germline, CDR1 MDHEN and CDR2 SYDVKM. The germline V and J ends were trimmed by 8 bases and 3 bases, with 8 bases remaining between them.